These 23 T cell receptor beta chains were all obtained from the same sample, sequenced in a study of T cell changes during pregnancy in multiple sclerosis. Clones were sequenced by immunoSEQ multiplex PCR, and TCRdb holds only the in-frame ones, with some missing. The profile shows about 43,000 clones, 85% to 90% of them singletons. The input for sequencing was peripheral blood, taken in the second trimester of pregnancy. These receptors all come from a female donor in good health, enrolled as a control in a pregnancy study.

CDR3: CASGDPSRDRVLRGTEAFF. The CDR3 DNA reads as TGTGCCAGCGGAGATCCCTCTCGGGACAGGGTACTCCGAGGCACTGAAGCTTTCTTT. The J gene is TRBJ1-1, the V gene TRBV28, with 9 bases matching TRBD1. Trimming cost V 8 bases and J 4 bases; bases outside gene matches: 23. The CDR3 sequence is 19 residues long. CDR1 is MDHEN, CDR2 SYDVKM, per germline.

The chain couples TRBV5-4 to TRBJ1-4; D might be TRBD1 (6 bases). V dropped 0 bases and J dropped 4 bases, with 10 bases sitting between them. From germline, CDR1 is SGHNT and CDR2 YYREEE (reference sequence). CDR3 length: 15 amino acids. The CDR3 here is CASSLDGQINEKLFF. In DNA form, the CDR3 reads TGTGCCAGCAGCTTGGACGGACAGATTAATGAAAAACTGTTTTTT. Complete variable domain (other parts from reference TRBV5-4 and TRBJ1-4): ETGVTQSPTHLIKTRGQQVTLRCSSQSGHNTVSWYQQALGQGPQFIFQYYREEENGRGNFPPRFSGLQFPNYSSELNVNALELDDSALYLCASSLDGQINEKLFFGSGTQLSVL.

This chain links TRBV13 with TRBJ2-7; D is undetermined. Deletions cut 1 base from V and 1 base from J, with 5 bases between. Germline assignment: CDR1 PRHDT and CDR2 FYEKMQ (reference sequence). CDR3 length: 13 amino acids. CDR3 loop: CASSLDSSYEQYF. The CDR3 DNA is TGTGCCAGCAGCTTAGACTCATCCTACGAGCAGTACTTC.

This chain links TRBV7-6 with TRBJ1-2; D might be TRBD1 (5 bases). CDR1 and CDR2 from the germline V gene are SGHVS and FNYEAQ. With 1 base removed from V and 4 bases from J, the gap between germline ends came to 10 bases. The CDR3 totals 14 residues. The CDR3 DNA follows: TGTGCCAGCAGCTTAGATCAGGGCCGCTATGGCTACACCTTC. This translates into CASSLDQGRYGYTF.

The J gene is TRBJ2-7, the V gene TRBV11-2, with 7 bases that match TRBD1. This CDR3 is built from 15 residues. With 2 bases clipped from V and 5 bases from J, the junction kept 9 bases outside the gene matches. In germline, CDR1 is SGHAT, CDR2 FQNNGV. CDR3 protein: CASSLRGNRGHEQYF. As DNA, the CDR3 is TGTGCCAGCAGCTTAAGGGGAAACAGGGGCCACGAGCAGTACTTC.

The gene calls are TRBV10-3 and TRBJ2-5; D is unresolved. The germline gives CDR1 ENHRY, CDR2 SYGVKD. The CDR3 spans 13 residues. The V and J ends lost 0 bases and 5 bases respectively, with 7 bases between them. The CDR3 loop reads CAISESSFETQYF. The DNA for the CDR3 is TGTGCCATCAGTGAGTCGTCATTCGAGACCCAGTACTTC.

This clone came up once. The chain uses TRBV6-5 and TRBJ1-1; D is uncertain. The V gene lost 6 bases and the J gene lost 2 bases, with 10 bases spanning the gap. The germline V gene has CDR1 MNHEY and CDR2 SVGAGI. The CDR3 is made up of 13 amino acids. CDR3 protein: CASRITVNTEAFF. The CDR3 region has the DNA TGTGCCAGCAGGATAACAGTTAACACTGAAGCTTTCTTT.

The rearrangement joins TRBV30 to TRBJ1-4; a weak D match, TRBD1 (5 bases). The CDR3 runs 13 residues. The V gene's germline CDR1 is GTSNPN and CDR2 SVGIG (reference sequence). Trimming stripped 1 base from V and 6 bases from J, with 9 bases between. As DNA, the CDR3 is TGTGCCTGGAGTGCGGGACTCGATGAAAAACTGTTTTTT. Translation: CAWSAGLDEKLFF.

This rearrangement joins TRBV19 to TRBJ1-5; possible D gene TRBD1, 6 bases. Germline values: CDR1 LNHDA, CDR2 SQIVND (reference sequence). V was clipped by 3 bases and J by 0 bases, with 12 bases between them. CDR3 length equals 16 residues. Here the CDR3 reads CASSIRTDYSNQPQHF. The CDR3 nucleotides read TGTGCCAGTAGTATTAGGACAGATTATAGCAATCAGCCCCAGCATTTT.

V is TRBV20-1 and J is TRBJ2-1; D remains unclear. Trimming pared 0 bases from V and 10 bases from J, leaving 7 bases between. The CDR3 spans 11 residues. The germline V gene encodes CDR1 DFQATT and CDR2 SNEGSKA (reference sequence). DNA for the CDR3: TGCAGTGCTAGAGACCCCGTGGAGCAGTTCTTC. It is translated as CSARDPVEQFF.

This chain links TRBV25-1 with TRBJ1-1; D call uncertain. Germline assignment: CDR1 MGHDK and CDR2 SYGVNS. The germline V and J ends were trimmed by 1 base and 5 bases, with 11 bases remaining between them. The CDR3 is made up of 14 amino acids. The CDR3 DNA follows: TGTGCCAGCAGTGAATTCGGGGTATCGACTGAAGCTTTCTTT. It specifies CASSEFGVSTEAFF.

The V gene is TRBV15, the J gene TRBJ1-2; 8 positions match TRBD1. The CDR3 totals 14 residues. The germline V gene has CDR1 LNHNV and CDR2 YYDKDF (reference sequence). The V gene end was trimmed by 7 bases and the J gene end by 2 bases; junction bases not matched to a gene: 6. The CDR3 nucleotides are TGTGCCACCAAAAGGACAGGGCTGAACTATGGCTACACCTTC. Protein sequence: CATKRTGLNYGYTF.

A remark on this clone: A junction end diverges from the germline sequence, so it may reflect a read error. CDR3 loop: CAWSFTGTDHF. CDR3 nucleotide sequence: TGTGCCTGGAGTTTCACCGGGACAGACCACTTC. This chain joins TRBV30 and TRBJ2-7, with TRBD1 matching 7 bases. Per the germline V gene, CDR1 is GTSNPN and CDR2 is SVGIG (reference sequence). The CDR3 is made up of 11 amino acids.

This chain connects TRBV7-9 to TRBJ1-1; D ambiguous. The germline gives CDR1 SEHNR, CDR2 FQNEAQ (reference sequence). This CDR3 spans 15 amino acids. V gave up 1 base and J gave up 2 bases, with 11 bases separating them. The CDR3 coding sequence is TGTGCCAGCAGCTTAGACCCTCTAAGTAACACTGAAGCTTTCTTT. This translates into CASSLDPLSNTEAFF.

The gene calls are TRBV19 and TRBJ1-5; 7 bases match TRBD1. CDR1 is LNHDA and CDR2 is SQIVND in the germline V gene (reference sequence). J lost 0 bases, V lost 6 bases, and 5 bases had no gene match. The CDR3 runs 15 residues. The CDR3 region is CASRGTDYSNQPQHF. The DNA of the CDR3 is TGTGCCAGTAGGGGGACAGATTATAGCAATCAGCCCCAGCATTTT.

The rearrangement links TRBV27 to TRBJ1-2; 7 bases fit TRBD1. CDR3 length: 14 residues. Trimming at V came to 7 bases and at J to 4 bases, leaving 9 bases not matched to a gene. Germline V gives CDR1 MNHEY, CDR2 SMNVEV (reference sequence). The CDR3 loop reads CASKGTEPFYGYTF. In nucleotides, the CDR3 is TGTGCCAGCAAGGGGACAGAACCCTTCTATGGCTACACCTTC.

The chain recombines TRBV4-1 with TRBJ2-2; the match to TRBD2 covers 8 bases. CDR1 is MGHRA and CDR2 is YSYEKL in the germline V gene. The CDR3 consists of 16 residues. V shed 0 bases and J 4 bases; nucleotides not matched to a gene: 4. CDR3 sequence reads: CASSQDPGLVTGELFF. The CDR3 nucleotides are TGCGCCAGCAGCCAAGATCCGGGACTAGTCACCGGGGAGCTGTTTTTT.

This clone appeared a single time. V usage is TRBV18 and J usage is TRBJ2-7; 7 bases map to TRBD2. With 5 bases clipped from V and 0 bases from J, the junction kept 4 bases outside the gene matches. Germline V gene data show CDR1 as KGHSH and CDR2 as LQKENI. The CDR3 has 14 amino acids. CDR3 amino acids: CASSARGSSYEQYF. In nucleotides, the CDR3 is TGTGCCAGCTCAGCTCGCGGGAGCTCCTACGAGCAGTACTTC.

A few counts support this clone. This chain connects TRBV21-1 to TRBJ2-2; TRBD2 is the table's D call and was not checked against the DNA. TRBV21-1 is noted as a pseudogene. The CDR3 loop spans 16 amino acids. For the CDR3, the DNA is TGTGCCAGCAGCAAACTGGTCCAGCGGGAGACCGGGGAGCTGTTTTTT. As protein: CASSKLVQRETGELFF.

The rearrangement uses TRBV29-1 and TRBJ2-2; 7 positions match TRBD2. Germline CDR1 is SQVTM and CDR2 is ANQGSEA. The CDR3 is 15 residues long. V was clipped by 1 base and J by 4 bases; unmatched bases: 6. In DNA form, the CDR3 reads TGCAGCGTTGAAGCTGTGGGGGAGGGCACCGGGGAGCTGTTTTTT. It encodes CSVEAVGEGTGELFF.

The rearrangement joins TRBV6-6 to TRBJ1-5; 8 nucleotides match TRBD1. V was pared by 1 base and J by 2 bases, with 1 base of the junction left unmatched. The CDR3 runs 15 residues. Germline CDR1 MNHNY, CDR2 SVGAGI (reference sequence). This chain's CDR3 is CASSYLTGGNQPQHF. CDR3 bases: TGTGCCAGCAGTTACTTGACAGGGGGCAATCAGCCCCAGCATTTT.

The chain employs TRBV30 and TRBJ1-5; perhaps TRBD1 as D (6 bases). Trimming took off 5 bases at V and 1 base at J, with 9 bases between the two ends. The CDR3 has 13 amino acids. Per germline, CDR1 GTSNPN and CDR2 SVGIG (reference sequence). The CDR3: CAWCTGSNQPQHF. The CDR3 region has the DNA TGTGCCTGGTGTACAGGGAGCAATCAGCCCCAGCATTTT.

The chain employs TRBV9 and TRBJ2-1, with a weak D call TRBD2 (5 bases). This CDR3 has 17 amino acids. Germline V gene lookup returns CDR1 SGDLS and CDR2 YYNGEE. V lost 3 bases and J 4 bases, leaving 20 bases between the germline ends. CDR3 nucleotide sequence: TGTGCCAGCAGCGCCGACCCTGGACTGCTCCGGTACAATGAGCAGTTCTTC. Translation: CASSADPGLLRYNEQFF.